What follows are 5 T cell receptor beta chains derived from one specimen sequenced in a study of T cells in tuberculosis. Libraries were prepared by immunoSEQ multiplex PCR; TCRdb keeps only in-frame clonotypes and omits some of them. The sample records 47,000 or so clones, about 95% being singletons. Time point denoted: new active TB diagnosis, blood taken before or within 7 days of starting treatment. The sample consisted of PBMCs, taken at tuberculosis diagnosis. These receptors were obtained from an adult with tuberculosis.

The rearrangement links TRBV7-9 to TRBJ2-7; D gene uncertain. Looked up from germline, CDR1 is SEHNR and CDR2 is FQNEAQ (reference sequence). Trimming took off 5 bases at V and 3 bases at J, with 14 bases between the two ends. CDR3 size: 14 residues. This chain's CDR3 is CASSAFAASYEQYF. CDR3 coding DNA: TGTGCCAGCAGCGCCTTCGCGGCGAGCTACGAGCAGTACTTC. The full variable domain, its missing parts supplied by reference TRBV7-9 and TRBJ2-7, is DTGVSQNPRHKITKRGQNVTFRCDPISEHNRLYWYRQTLGQGPEFLTYFQNEAQLEKSRLLSDRFSAERPKGSFSTLEIQRTEQGDSAMYLCASSAFAASYEQYFGPGTRLTVT.

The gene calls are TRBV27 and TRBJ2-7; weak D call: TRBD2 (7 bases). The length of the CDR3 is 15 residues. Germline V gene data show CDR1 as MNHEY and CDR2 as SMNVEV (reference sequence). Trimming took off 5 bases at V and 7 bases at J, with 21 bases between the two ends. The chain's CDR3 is CASSPRGGNPREQYF. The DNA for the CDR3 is TGTGCCAGCAGTCCTAGGGGGGGGAACCCCCGGGAGCAGTACTTC.

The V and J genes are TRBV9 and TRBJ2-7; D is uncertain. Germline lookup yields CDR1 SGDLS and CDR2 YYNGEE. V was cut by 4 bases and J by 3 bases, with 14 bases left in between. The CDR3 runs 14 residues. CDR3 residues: CASSPRWSDYEQYF. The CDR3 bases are TGTGCCAGCAGCCCGAGGTGGTCCGACTACGAGCAGTACTTC.

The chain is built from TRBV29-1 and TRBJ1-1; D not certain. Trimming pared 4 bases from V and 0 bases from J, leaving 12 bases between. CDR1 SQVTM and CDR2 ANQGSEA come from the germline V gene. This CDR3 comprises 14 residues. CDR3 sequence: CSVGHRTMNTEAFF. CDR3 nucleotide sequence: TGCAGCGTTGGCCATAGAACTATGAACACTGAAGCTTTCTTT.

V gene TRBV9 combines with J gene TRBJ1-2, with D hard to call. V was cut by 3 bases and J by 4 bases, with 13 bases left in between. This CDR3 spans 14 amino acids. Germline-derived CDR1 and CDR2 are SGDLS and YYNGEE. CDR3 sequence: CASSGALGGYGYTF. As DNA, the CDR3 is TGTGCCAGCAGCGGGGCCCTGGGAGGCTATGGCTACACCTTC.